The 23 T cell receptor beta chains in this list originate from one sample, sequenced in a study of a mutant IDH1 vaccine in newly diagnosed glioma. Documented time point: week 5, during vaccination. Doses comprised 300 ug of mutant IDH1 20-mer peptide each, plus topical imiquimod. Their recognized antigens are unknown. TCRdb keeps only in-frame clones here, not all; method: immunoSEQ multiplex PCR. The sample holds about 28,000 clones, about 85% seen once. Sequencing used peripheral blood mononuclear cells (PBMCs), obtained from a glioma patient whose treatment included an IDH1 peptide vaccine. Source of these receptors: a middle-aged woman with glioma. Some clones in this sample may be carry-over from other donors' samples.

The gene calls are TRBV4-1 and TRBJ2-7; no clear D. The CDR3 has 13 residues. CDR1 and CDR2 from the germline V gene are MGHRA and YSYEKL. V lost 2 bases and J 6 bases, leaving 11 bases between the germline ends. The CDR3 sequence: CASSQQTDVEQYF. In DNA, the CDR3 is TGCGCCAGCAGCCAACAGACGGACGTCGAGCAGTACTTC.

V gene TRBV28 combines with J gene TRBJ2-1; TRBD2 might be the D (5 bases). CDR1 is MDHEN, CDR2 SYDVKM, per germline. The CDR3 has 18 residues. Trimming removed 6 bases at V and 1 base at J, with 22 bases between. CDR3 sequence: CASSPGVEAFFSYNEQFF. DNA for the CDR3: TGTGCCAGCAGCCCCGGGGTGGAGGCGTTTTTTTCCTACAATGAGCAGTTCTTC.

The chain links TRBV19 to TRBJ2-2; D ambiguous. Germline values: CDR1 LNHDA, CDR2 SQIVND (reference sequence). The V end was cut by 5 bases, the J end by 1 base, with 11 bases between. This CDR3 spans 15 amino acids. The CDR3 region is CASSSRQENTGELFF. The DNA of the CDR3 is TGTGCCAGTAGTTCGCGGCAGGAGAACACCGGGGAGCTGTTTTTT.

The genes are TRBV6-6 and TRBJ1-6; 8 bases are a match to TRBD1. Germline V gene lookup returns CDR1 MNHNY and CDR2 SVGAGI (reference sequence). The V segment lost 8 bases and the J segment 14 bases; nucleotides outside the gene matches: 5. This CDR3 has 11 amino acids. The CDR3 nucleotides read TGTGCCAGCGCCTCAGGGGGCACCCTCCACTTT. It encodes CASASGGTLHF.

The chain couples TRBV28 to TRBJ2-3; no clear D. The CDR3 is made up of 12 amino acids. The V gene lost 5 bases and the J gene lost 4 bases, with 7 bases spanning the gap. Per germline, CDR1 MDHEN and CDR2 SYDVKM. The chain's CDR3 is CASSRTPDTQYF. The CDR3 region has the DNA TGTGCCAGCAGTCGTACGCCAGATACGCAGTATTTT. The whole variable domain, filled in from reference TRBV28 and TRBJ2-3, reads DVKVTQSSRYLVKRTGEKVFLECVQDMDHENMFWYRQDPGLGLRLIYFSYDVKMKEKGDIPEGYSVSREKKERFSLILESASTNQTSMYLCASSRTPDTQYFGPGTRLTVL.

The chain employs TRBV19 and TRBJ1-1; no reliable D call. This CDR3 contains 12 residues. From germline, CDR1 is LNHDA and CDR2 SQIVND (reference sequence). Between the trimmed V and J ends, which lost 3 bases and 10 bases, there was a span of 12 bases. The chain's CDR3 is CASSIRAERAFF. The DNA of the CDR3 is TGTGCCAGTAGTATTAGAGCCGAACGAGCTTTCTTT.

This chain connects TRBV5-6 to TRBJ1-2, with D possibly matching TRBD1 (6 bases). The CDR3 spans 12 residues. Germline CDR1 is SGHDT and CDR2 is YYEEEE. V lost 2 bases and J 13 bases, leaving 15 bases between the germline ends. The CDR3 reads CASSFISQTGTF. CDR3 in DNA: TGTGCCAGCAGCTTTATCAGTCAGACAGGCACCTTC.

The chain couples TRBV25-1 to TRBJ2-4, with D perhaps TRBD2 (6 bases). Germline values: CDR1 MGHDK, CDR2 SYGVNS. V lost 4 bases and J lost 9, with 13 bases in between. CDR3 size: 13 residues. For the CDR3, the DNA is TGTGCCAGCAGTGGGGGGGATAAGGTCATTCAGTACTTC. This translates into CASSGGDKVIQYF.

V is TRBV7-3 and J is TRBJ2-3, with 8 nucleotides matching TRBD1. There are 16 residues in the CDR3. Germline values: CDR1 SGHTA, CDR2 FQGTGA. Trimming took 5 bases from V and 8 from J; bases not matched to a gene: 15. The CDR3 spells CASSTQGAGYEGTQYF. The CDR3 coding sequence is TGTGCCAGCAGCACGCAGGGGGCTGGGTACGAGGGTACGCAGTATTTT.

J is TRBJ2-1 and V is TRBV4-3, with TRBD2 identical over 9 bases. J lost 3 bases, V lost 1 base, and 7 bases had no gene match. CDR3 length: 17 residues. Germline V gene sequence: CDR1 LGHNA, CDR2 YSLEER. The CDR3 spells CASSQVSAGGGYNEQFF. DNA of the CDR3: TGCGCCAGCAGCCAAGTTTCAGCGGGGGGAGGCTACAATGAGCAGTTCTTC.

The genes are TRBV28 and TRBJ1-2; 9 bases fit TRBD1. The CDR3 runs 12 residues. CDR1 is MDHEN and CDR2 is SYDVKM in the germline V gene. Germline trimming cut 5 bases from V and 9 bases from J; bases unmatched to any gene: 4. The CDR3 region is CASSAGTGSYTF. CDR3 nucleotides: TGTGCCAGCAGTGCCGGGACAGGGAGCTACACCTTC.

This clone was detected once. V is TRBV20-1 and J is TRBJ1-2; no clear D gene. Germline lookup yields CDR1 DFQATT and CDR2 SNEGSKA (reference sequence). The V end lost 2 bases, the J end lost 5 bases, and 6 bases lay between the germline ends. This CDR3 region has 11 residues. The CDR3: CSARTDYGYTF. The CDR3 DNA sequence: TGCAGTGCTAGAACGGATTATGGCTACACCTTC.

For the CDR3, the DNA is TGCGCCAGCAGTCTTAAGGTGGGACAGCTCTATGGCTACACCTTC. It codes for CASSLKVGQLYGYTF. The chain combines TRBV23-1 with TRBJ1-2; 7 bases match TRBD1. TRBV23-1 is reported as an ORF; its role is uncertain. J lost 4 bases, V lost 4 bases, and 9 bases had no gene match. The CDR3 is made up of 15 amino acids.

The chain has TRBV5-1 and TRBJ2-3; 9 positions match TRBD2. The CDR3 runs 15 residues. Germline V lookup: CDR1 SGHRS, CDR2 YFSETQ. J was trimmed by 6 bases and V by 4 bases; bases with no gene match: 9. The CDR3 here is CASSGGTSRVDTQYF. The CDR3 DNA sequence: TGCGCCAGCAGCGGAGGGACTAGCAGAGTGGATACGCAGTATTTT.

CDR3 DNA sequence: TGTGCCAGCAGTTACAATCTGGAAAACATTCAGTACTTC. Translation gives CASSYNLENIQYF. The chain carries TRBV6-6 and TRBJ2-4; no clear D gene. This CDR3 region has 13 residues. Germline CDR1 MNHNY, CDR2 SVGAGI (reference sequence). V lost 2 bases, J lost 5 bases, and 7 bases lay in between.

This chain connects TRBV18 to TRBJ2-7; no clear D gene. Germline V gene data show CDR1 as KGHSH and CDR2 as LQKENI. V lost 4 bases and J 0 bases, leaving 10 bases between the germline ends. CDR3 length: 14 residues. CDR3 sequence reads: CASSQAVNSYEQYF. CDR3 in DNA: TGTGCCAGCTCACAGGCGGTTAACTCCTACGAGCAGTACTTC.

The chain couples TRBV6-1 to TRBJ1-2; a weak D match, TRBD1 (5 bases). The V end was cut by 4 bases, the J end by 8 bases, with 20 bases between. Germline V gene lookup returns CDR1 MNHNS and CDR2 SASEGT. This CDR3 contains 15 residues. The CDR3 coding sequence is TGTGCCAGCAGTGCGATCGAAAGGGGCCCAGGAGGCTACACCTTC. This sequence encodes CASSAIERGPGGYTF.

The rearrangement links TRBV4-3 to TRBJ1-3; tentatively, D is TRBD1 (5 bases). Germline V gene data show CDR1 as LGHNA and CDR2 as YSLEER. The ends were cut back, 5 bases at V and 4 bases at J, with 18 bases in the middle. This CDR3 has 16 residues. This CDR3 reads CASSYGGGAIGNTIYF. CDR3 DNA: TGCGCCAGCAGCTACGGTGGAGGGGCGATCGGAAACACCATATATTTT.

The chain links TRBV28 to TRBJ2-7; D is possibly TRBD1 or TRBD2 (5 bases each). CDR1 and CDR2 from the germline V gene are MDHEN and SYDVKM. V lost 8 bases to trimming and J lost 9 bases, with 20 bases between them. The CDR3 runs 13 residues. The CDR3, as DNA: TGTGCCAGCGCCCCTCCGGGGCTTCCCACGCAGTACTTC. It codes for CASAPPGLPTQYF.

This clone turned up a few times. The chain joins TRBV11-2 to TRBJ1-4; perhaps TRBD1 as D (5 bases). CDR1 is SGHAT, CDR2 FQNNGV, per germline. V lost 6 bases to trimming and J lost 10 bases, with 15 bases between them. The CDR3 contains 13 residues. The CDR3 region has the DNA TGTGCCAGCAGGGACGTCAGGGTAGGAAAACTGTTTTTT. Protein: CASRDVRVGKLFF. Full variable domain (remainder filled in from reference TRBV11-2 and TRBJ1-4): EAGVAQSPRYKIIEKRQSVAFWCNPISGHATLYWYQQILGQGPKLLIQFQNNGVVDDSQLPKDRFSAERLKGVDSTLKIQPAKLEDSAVYLCASRDVRVGKLFFGSGTQLSVL.

This sequence joins TRBV5-6 and TRBJ2-7; D uncertain. This CDR3 spans 11 amino acids. Trimming took 4 bases from V and 5 from J, leaving 7 bases between them. Germline assignment: CDR1 SGHDT and CDR2 YYEEEE. Written as DNA, the CDR3 is TGTGCCAGCAGCACTCGTAACGAGCAGTACTTC. Translating it yields CASSTRNEQYF. Filled out from reference TRBV5-6 and TRBJ2-7, the complete variable domain reads DAGVTQSPTHLIKTRGQQVTLRCSPKSGHDTVSWYQQALGQGPQFIFQYYEEEERQRGNFPDRFSGHQFPNYSSELNVNALLLGDSALYLCASSTRNEQYFGPGTRLTVT.

V gene TRBV6-6 combines with J gene TRBJ1-4, with TRBD1 matching 7 bases. CDR1 MNHNY and CDR2 SVGAGI come from the germline V gene (reference sequence). V was pared by 6 bases and J by 7 bases, with 5 bases of the junction left unmatched. The CDR3 consists of 13 residues. CDR3 amino acids: CASSPGQSEKLFF. The CDR3 DNA reads TGTGCCAGCAGCCCGGGACAGTCTGAAAAACTGTTTTTT.

This clone is a singleton in its sample. This sequence joins TRBV15 and TRBJ2-7, with D unresolved. Trimming took off 0 bases at V and 4 bases at J, with 13 bases between the two ends. Germline V gives CDR1 LNHNV, CDR2 YYDKDF (reference sequence). This CDR3 contains 15 residues. CDR3 nucleotide sequence: TGTGCCACCAGCAGAGATGTAGGCGAGTTGTACGAGCAGTACTTC. Its protein product is CATSRDVGELYEQYF. Drawing the rest from reference TRBV15 and TRBJ2-7, the complete variable domain is DAMVIQNPRYQVTQFGKPVTLSCSQTLNHNVMYWYQQKSSQAPKLLFHYYDKDFNNEADTPDNFQSRRPNTSFCFLDIRSPGLGDTAMYLCATSRDVGELYEQYFGPGTRLTVT.